A selection of T cell receptor beta chains follows, all from one sample in a study of regulatory T cells in long-lasting Graves disease. MiXCR, applied by TCRdb to the multiplex PCR reads, yields one record per CDR3 protein. The table includes 400,000 to 500,000 distinct CDR3 sequences, around 17% detected once. This sample also belongs to another study, concerning T cells in Graves' hyperthyroidism and ophthalmopathy.

The sequences come from peripheral blood mononuclear cells (PBMCs), collected at new diagnosis, from a patient treated with antithyroid drugs. Receptors were obtained from a woman aged 25-40 years with Graves disease. The CDR3 runs from the conserved cysteine through the conserved F or W. D genes are given only for firm matches. Clone size is stated in some rows and not others, as once, few, many or a class when expanded.

>TRBD1|few|TRBJ2-2|20|TRBV7-9
TGTGCCAGCAGCTTAGTTAGGGCAGGGGGCATCTACACCAACACCGGGGAGCTGTTTTTT
CASSLVRAGGIYTNTGELFF
>TRBD1|many|TRBJ2-3|15|TRBV20-1
TGCAGTGCCTCCCCCGGGACAGGGAACACAGATACGCAGTATTTT
CSASPGTGNTDTQYF
>.|many|TRBJ1-5|16|TRBV7-8
TGTGCCAGCAGCTTACAGGGGTATTGGGTCAATCAGCCCCAGCATTTT
CASSLQGYWVNQPQHF
>TRBD1|many|TRBJ2-1|16|TRBV20-1
TGCAGTGCTGAATTTTCCGGGACAGGGGAAAACAATGAGCAGTTCTTC
CSAEFSGTGENNEQFF
>TRBD2|many|TRBJ2-5|14|TRBV3-1
TGTGCCAGCAGCCCCCTTATTAGCGGGGAGACCCAGTACTTC
CASSPLISGETQYF
>.|many|TRBJ2-1|13|TRBV6-2/TRBV6-3
TGTGCCAGCAGTTACTCCGGGGACAATGAGCAGTTCTTC
CASSYSGDNEQFF
>.|many|TRBJ2-1|13|TRBV20-1
TGCAGTGCTACGAGGGGCAGCTACAATGAGCAGTTCTTC
CSATRGSYNEQFF
>.|many|TRBJ2-1|13|TRBV30
TGTGCCTGGAGTGCAGTAAGCTACAATGAGCAGTTCTTC
CAWSAVSYNEQFF
>.|.|TRBJ1-5|13|TRBV27
TGTGCCAGCAGTACCACGGGGAATCAGCTCCAGCATTTT
CASSTTGNQLQHF
>TRBD2|.|TRBJ2-1|16|TRBV19
TGTGCCAGTAGTATAGGCTCTGACGGGAGGTATAATGAGCAGTTCTTC
CASSIGSDGRYNEQFF
>.|many|TRBJ2-1|12|TRBV20-1
TGCAGTGCTAGGGCCTTTCTTCATGAGCAGTTCTTC
CSARAFLHEQFF
>TRBD1|few|TRBJ1-5|16|TRBV12-3/TRBV12-4
TGTGCCAGCAGCAGGACAGGGGGCACGGGTAACCAGCCCCAGCATTTT
CASSRTGGTGNQPQHF
>.|few|TRBJ1-5|14|TRBV19
TGTGCCAGTGGGAGTTTGGATAGCAATCAGCCCCAGCATTTT
CASGSLDSNQPQHF
>.|many|TRBJ1-3|15|TRBV18
TGTGCCAGCTCCCGTGGGGAAGACTCTGGAAACACCATATATTTT
CASSRGEDSGNTIYF
>.|.|TRBJ2-1|12|TRBV7-6
TGTGCCAGCAGCTCTAGGAACAATGAGCAGTTCTTC
CASSSRNNEQFF
>.|many|TRBJ1-1|13|TRBV2
TGTGCCAGCGCCAGGGGCCGACGAGATCAAGCTTTCTTT
CASARGRRDQAFF
>.|few|TRBJ1-2|13|TRBV5-6
TGTGCCAGCAGCCTCAAAGTTAGTTATGGCTACACCTTC
CASSLKVSYGYTF
>.|.|TRBJ2-1|12|TRBV30
TGTGCCTGGAAGACCGGTCACAATGATCAGTTCTTC
CAWKTGHNDQFF
>.|few|TRBJ2-3|13|TRBV9
TGTGCCAGCAACATCGGGGGTGCAGATACGCAGTATTTT
CASNIGGADTQYF
>TRBD1|many|TRBJ1-2|14|TRBV12-3/TRBV12-4
TGTGCCAGCAGTTTTGGGACAGAGGAAAGTGGCTACACCTTC
CASSFGTEESGYTF
>TRBD1|few|TRBJ1-5|15|TRBV10-3
TGTGCCATCAGTGAGAGACAGGGGGCGGGACAGCCCCAGCATTTT
CAISERQGAGQPQHF
>TRBD2|many|TRBJ2-7|15|TRBV28
TGTGCCAGCCTCGAGTCGTCTAGCGGGTCCTACGAGCAGTACTTC
CASLESSSGSYEQYF
>.|many|TRBJ2-3|12|TRBV7-2
TGTGCCAGCATGGCGGGGACAGATACGCAGTATTTT
CASMAGTDTQYF
>.|few|TRBJ2-4|15|TRBV3-1
TGTGCCAGCAGCCAAGCCTCAGGGGGGGGAAACATTCAGTACTTC
CASSQASGGGNIQYF
>.|few|TRBJ2-7|13|TRBV4-1
TGCGCCAGCAGCCAAGCCGCCCACTACGAGCAGTACTTC
CASSQAAHYEQYF
>.|.|TRBJ2-3|15|TRBV19
TGTGCCAGTAAATCCCACGACCCAACGGCGGATACGCAGTATTTT
CASKSHDPTADTQYF
>.|many|TRBJ2-3|14|TRBV10-3
TGTGCCATCAGCGGGGGACAGAGCACAGATACGCAGTATTTT
CAISGGQSTDTQYF
>TRBD2|many|TRBJ2-1|13|TRBV18
TGTGCCAGCTCACGGACTAGCGGGACTGAGCAGTTCTTC
CASSRTSGTEQFF
>.|few|TRBJ1-2|17|TRBV3-1
TGTGCCAGCAGCCAAGATCTGGAGGGAGAAGTATACTATGGCTACACCTTC
CASSQDLEGEVYYGYTF
>.|many|TRBJ2-1|11|TRBV7-9
TGTGCCAGCAGCTTATCAGTGAAGCAGTTCTTC
CASSLSVKQFF
>.|many|TRBJ2-1|12|TRBV27
TGTGTGACCTGGACCGCTCACAATGAGCAGTTCTTC
CVTWTAHNEQFF
>.|.|TRBJ2-7|14|TRBV3-1
TGTGCCAGCAGCCTCTCCGGGAGTCCCCACGAGCAGTACTTC
CASSLSGSPHEQYF
>.|many|TRBJ2-2|12|TRBV2
TGTGCCAGCAGTACCCTGGGAGAGGAGCTGTTTTTT
CASSTLGEELFF
>.|.|TRBJ2-2|13|TRBV5-1
TGCGCCAGCAGCCTGGACTTCACCGGGGAGCTGTTTTTT
CASSLDFTGELFF
>TRBD1|.|TRBJ1-4|15|TRBV5-6
TGTGCCAGCAGCTCGCGTTGGACAGGGGATGAAAAACTGTTTTTT
CASSSRWTGDEKLFF
>.|many|TRBJ1-5|15|TRBV5-1
TGCGCCAGCAGCTTAGTGCCAGGGCTCAATCAGCCCCAGCATTTT
CASSLVPGLNQPQHF
>.|few|TRBJ1-1|13|TRBV10-3
TGTGCCACCAGTGGGGGAACAGACACTGAAGCTTTCTTT
CATSGGTDTEAFF
>TRBD2|many|TRBJ2-1|15|TRBV28
TGTGCCAGCAGTTTGGGCTTAGCGGGAGTAAGTGAGCAGTTCTTC
CASSLGLAGVSEQFF
>TRBD1|many|TRBJ2-3|15|TRBV5-1
TGCGCCAGCAGCCCGGACAGGGGGCATACAGATACGCAGTATTTT
CASSPDRGHTDTQYF
>.|many|TRBJ2-5|14|TRBV20-1
TGCAGTGCTAGAGTAACAGGGATGTTTGAGACCCAGTACTTC
CSARVTGMFETQYF
>.|many|TRBJ2-7|14|TRBV6-2/TRBV6-3
TGTGCCAGCAAGTCGGCAGGGGAGAACTACGAGCAGTACTTC
CASKSAGENYEQYF
>.|few|TRBJ2-3|12|TRBV7-2
TGTGCCAGCAGCGGGGGGACCCATACGCAGTATTTT
CASSGGTHTQYF
>.|once|TRBJ2-7|13|TRBV28
TGTGCCAGCAGCTTCAGTCAGGGAAGCGAGCAGTACTTC
CASSFSQGSEQYF
>.|many|TRBJ1-1|11|TRBV5-1
TGCGCCCTCAGCCCGGACACTGAAGCTTTCTTT
CALSPDTEAFF
>.|few|TRBJ2-1|13|TRBV27
TGTGCCAGCAGTTTACTAGGCTACAATGAGCAGTTCTTC
CASSLLGYNEQFF
>.|many|TRBJ1-2|14|TRBV3-1
TGTGCCAGCAGCCGTTTAGATTTAAACTATGGCTACACCTTC
CASSRLDLNYGYTF
>.|many|TRBJ2-3|16|TRBV6-5
TGTGCCAGCAGTTACTCGGTCACGGGCCTCACAGATACGCAGTATTTT
CASSYSVTGLTDTQYF
>.|many|TRBJ2-7|14|TRBV28
TGTGCCAGCAGTCCTCCGGCAGGGGCCTACGAGCAGTACTTC
CASSPPAGAYEQYF
>.|many|TRBJ2-7|12|TRBV7-9
TGTGCCAGCAGCTTAGTCGTTAGCGAGCAGTACTTC
CASSLVVSEQYF
>.|many|TRBJ2-2|16|TRBV20-1
TGCAGTGCTAGGTTTACGGTCAACGCGAACACCGGGGAGCTGTTTTTT
CSARFTVNANTGELFF
>TRBD2|many|TRBJ2-7|16|TRBV27
TGTGCCAGCAGTTCGACCGGGACTAGGGTGGTATACGAGCAGTACTTC
CASSSTGTRVVYEQYF
>.|many|TRBJ2-7|20|TRBV12-3/TRBV12-4
TGTGCCAGCAGTCTTCGTGGGAGGGGGATTCTTCACGAATGGCTTAACGAGCAGTACTTC
CASSLRGRGILHEWLNEQYF
>.|once|TRBJ1-2|16|TRBV24-1
TGTGCCACCAGTGATTCGAGGGGGGCCCTTAACTATGGCTACACCTTC
CATSDSRGALNYGYTF